Presented here are 24 T cell receptor beta chains from one specimen sequenced in a study of blood T cell repertoires in COVID-19. Only in-frame clones appear in the TCRdb table, and some are missing; sequencing was by immunoSEQ multiplex PCR. The sample carries approximately 110,000 clones, around 82% recorded once. The sample comprised peripheral blood. The receptors shown here come from a human donor in a cohort sampled during active or convalescent COVID-19.

V is TRBV27 and J is TRBJ2-1; 7 positions agree with TRBD1. CDR3 size: 19 residues. Germline V gene data show CDR1 as MNHEY and CDR2 as SMNVEV (reference sequence). The V gene end was trimmed by 5 bases and the J gene end by 3 bases; junction bases not matched to a gene: 19. For the CDR3, the DNA is TGTGCCAGCAGTCTCGGACCGACAGGGCCGTTGGTATACTACAATGAGCAGTTCTTC. This sequence encodes CASSLGPTGPLVYYNEQFF.

The count of this clone is one. The rearrangement links TRBV5-5 to TRBJ2-4; 8 bases map to TRBD1. This CDR3 has 15 residues. The germline CDR1 and CDR2 sequences are SGHKS and YYEKEE (reference sequence). Trimming took 4 bases from V and 0 from J; bases not matched to a gene: 3. CDR3 residues: CASSGGQVAKNIQYF. Written as DNA, the CDR3 is TGTGCCAGCAGCGGGGGACAGGTAGCCAAAAACATTCAGTACTTC.

The J gene is TRBJ1-1, the V gene TRBV7-2; tentatively, D is TRBD1 (5 bases). Trimming removed 2 bases at V and 6 bases at J, with 16 bases between. The CDR3 consists of 15 residues. CDR1 SGHTA and CDR2 FQGNSA come from the germline V gene. Here the CDR3 reads CASSLTRDGRAEAFF. The CDR3 bases are TGTGCCAGCAGCTTAACCAGGGATGGTAGGGCTGAAGCTTTCTTT.

The chain is built from TRBV5-6 and TRBJ2-5, with D possibly being TRBD2 (6 bases). Looked up from germline, CDR1 is SGHDT and CDR2 is YYEEEE. V shed 4 bases and J shed 4 bases, with 14 bases lying between them. This CDR3 has 14 residues. This CDR3 reads CASSTLGGAETQYF. The CDR3 region has the DNA TGTGCCAGCAGCACCCTCGGGGGAGCAGAGACCCAGTACTTC.

The CDR3 nucleotides read TGCGCCAGCAGCCAAGATCGACGGATACAGGGATCGGCTGAAGCTTTCTTT. Amino acids: CASSQDRRIQGSAEAFF. The chain uses TRBV4-3 and TRBJ1-1; the D gene is possibly TRBD1 (6 bases). Trimming shortened V by 0 bases and J by 6 bases, and 20 bases separated the two germline ends. CDR3 length: 17 residues. Per germline, CDR1 LGHNA and CDR2 YSLEER.

The chain recombines TRBV7-3 with TRBJ2-2; D not resolved. The length of the CDR3 is 13 residues. Trimming cost V 5 bases and J 0 bases, with 4 bases left between them. Germline V lookup: CDR1 SGHTA, CDR2 FQGTGA. The CDR3 nucleotides read TGTGCCAGCAGCCGAGCGAACACCGGGGAGCTGTTTTTT. It is translated as CASSRANTGELFF.

The rearrangement links TRBV7-2 to TRBJ2-7; 9 nucleotides align to TRBD1. The CDR3 loop spans 16 amino acids. The germline V gene has CDR1 SGHTA and CDR2 FQGNSA. The V and J ends lost 5 bases and 3 bases, in that order; junction bases with no gene match: 11. The CDR3 nucleotides are TGTGCCAGCAGCCCGCAGGTGGGACAGGGTAGCTACGAGCAGTACTTC. Residues: CASSPQVGQGSYEQYF.

V is TRBV27 and J is TRBJ1-2; 7 bases map to TRBD1. CDR3 length: 13 amino acids. CDR1 is MNHEY, CDR2 SMNVEV, per germline (reference sequence). J gave up 7 bases and V 5 bases, and 7 bases lay outside the gene matches. CDR3: CASSRPTGVGYTF. The CDR3 coding sequence is TGTGCCAGCAGTCGCCCCACAGGGGTTGGCTACACCTTC.

This sequence joins TRBV5-1 and TRBJ1-4; 7 positions agree with TRBD1. CDR3 size: 14 residues. Germline loops: CDR1 SGHRS, CDR2 YFSETQ. V shed 0 bases, J shed 6 bases, and the junction held 2 bases outside the gene matches. The CDR3 nucleotides read TGCGCCAGCAGCTTGGGGCAGGGGGATGAAAAACTGTTTTTT. It specifies CASSLGQGDEKLFF.

The chain links TRBV6-5 to TRBJ2-5; D uncertain. This CDR3 is 11 amino acids long. Germline assignment: CDR1 MNHEY and CDR2 SVGAGI. Written as DNA, the CDR3 is TGTGCTTCGGCGGTCCAAGAGACCCAGTACTTC. Residues: CASAVQETQYF.

This sequence joins TRBV3-1 (or the pseudogene TRBV3-2) and TRBJ2-7; D is possibly TRBD1 (6 bases). The CDR3 totals 16 residues. Germline V gene data show CDR1 as LGHDT and CDR2 as YNNKEL (reference sequence). V dropped 6 bases and J dropped 0 bases, with 18 bases sitting between them. The CDR3 reads CASSPNVLRGSYEQYF. DNA for the CDR3: TGTGCCAGCAGTCCCAATGTTCTCAGGGGCTCCTACGAGCAGTACTTC.

The chain is built from TRBV28 and TRBJ2-7, with D perhaps matching TRBD2 (6 bases). CDR1 and CDR2 (germline): MDHEN, SYDVKM. The CDR3 runs to 19 residues. V dropped 3 bases and J dropped 0 bases, with 24 bases sitting between them. In DNA form, the CDR3 reads TGTGCCAGCAGTTTGGGTATCGGGGCCCTAGCGCATCTCTCCTACGAGCAGTACTTC. It codes for CASSLGIGALAHLSYEQYF.

The chain uses TRBV29-1 and TRBJ1-2; D may be TRBD1 (6 bases). CDR3 size: 15 residues. The V end was cut by 1 base, the J end by 1 base, with 13 bases between. Germline CDR1 reads SQVTM; CDR2 reads ANQGSEA. Written as DNA, the CDR3 is TGCAGCGTTGAAGCACAGGGCTTGGGTAACTATGGCTACACCTTC. Translated: CSVEAQGLGNYGYTF. Based on the CDR3 plus reference TRBV29-1 and TRBJ1-2, the full variable domain is SAVISQKPSRDICQRGTSLTIQCQVDSQVTMMFWYRQQPGQSLTLIATANQGSEATYESGFVIDKFPISRPNLTFSTLTVSNMSPEDSSIYLCSVEAQGLGNYGYTFGSGTRLTVV.

In this sample, this clone turned up once. The chain employs TRBV12-5 and TRBJ2-5; D not certain. V lost 2 bases and J lost 5, with 6 bases in between. This CDR3 contains 12 residues. Germline-derived CDR1 and CDR2 are LGHNT and FRNRAP. CDR3 coding DNA: TGTGCTAGTGGTTTGCTCGGGGAGACCCAGTACTTC. Its translation is CASGLLGETQYF.

The chain is built from TRBV6-5 and TRBJ2-7; D gene ambiguous. Germline V lookup: CDR1 MNHEY, CDR2 SVGAGI. The CDR3 runs 13 residues. The V gene lost 6 bases and the J gene lost 6 bases, with 15 bases spanning the gap. The CDR3 sequence is CASSPYSSGEQYF. The DNA for the CDR3 is TGTGCCAGCAGCCCCTATAGCTCCGGCGAGCAGTACTTC.

V gene TRBV6-4 combines with J gene TRBJ2-3; 9 bases are shared with TRBD2. The trim removed 8 bases at V and 0 bases at J, leaving 9 bases unmatched. This CDR3 has 16 residues. CDR1 MRHNA and CDR2 SNTAGT come from the germline V gene. The chain's CDR3 is CASPTLAGTSTDTQYF. CDR3 DNA sequence: TGTGCCAGCCCTACTCTAGCGGGGACTAGCACAGATACGCAGTATTTT.

The rearrangement links TRBV5-1 to TRBJ2-2; D call uncertain. The CDR3 length is 14 residues. V shed 0 bases and J shed 8 bases, with 11 bases lying between them. CDR1 and CDR2 (germline): SGHRS, YFSETQ. DNA for the CDR3: TGCGCCAGCAGCTTGGGGATGGGCGATGGGGAGCTGTTTTTT. Amino acids: CASSLGMGDGELFF.

The chain is built from TRBV2 and TRBJ2-1; 9 nucleotides agree with TRBD2. Germline values: CDR1 SNHLY, CDR2 FYNNEI. The V and J ends lost 4 bases and 10 bases, in that order; junction bases with no gene match: 11. The CDR3 consists of 15 residues. The CDR3 reads CASSGSSGAPREQFF. The DNA of the CDR3 is TGTGCCAGCAGTGGGTCTAGCGGGGCTCCCAGGGAGCAGTTCTTC.

The chain joins TRBV7-2 to TRBJ2-4, with 9 bases identical to TRBD1. Looked up from germline, CDR1 is SGHTA and CDR2 is FQGNSA. Trimming cost V 4 bases and J 6 bases; bases outside gene matches: 4. This CDR3 is 14 amino acids long. The CDR3 spells CASSSDRGSNIQYF. CDR3 in DNA: TGTGCCAGCAGCTCCGACAGGGGGTCAAACATTCAGTACTTC.

This clone came up once. The chain combines TRBV15 with TRBJ1-1, with a weak D call TRBD1 (5 bases). Trimming left V 3 bases short and J 5 bases short, with 16 bases between. Looked up from germline, CDR1 is LNHNV and CDR2 is YYDKDF (reference sequence). The CDR3 is made up of 15 amino acids. The CDR3 coding sequence is TGTGCCACCAGCAGTGCCCATCTCAGGGCGACTGAAGCTTTCTTT. Residues: CATSSAHLRATEAFF. Full variable domain (remainder filled in from reference TRBV15 and TRBJ1-1): DAMVIQNPRYQVTQFGKPVTLSCSQTLNHNVMYWYQQKSSQAPKLLFHYYDKDFNNEADTPDNFQSRRPNTSFCFLDIRSPGLGDTAMYLCATSSAHLRATEAFFGQGTRLTVV.

The rearrangement uses TRBV6-5 and TRBJ2-7, with a tentative D call TRBD1 (6 bases). Germline CDR1 reads MNHEY; CDR2 reads SVGAGI. The CDR3 extends over 15 amino acids. The germline V and J ends were trimmed by 8 bases and 3 bases, with 20 bases remaining between them. The CDR3: CASYTATQGIYEQYF. The CDR3 DNA reads as TGTGCCAGCTACACGGCGACGCAGGGGATCTACGAGCAGTACTTC.

The rearrangement links TRBV18 to TRBJ1-2, with 8 bases aligning to TRBD1. The germline CDR1 and CDR2 sequences are KGHSH and LQKENI. Trimming removed 1 base from V and 7 bases from J; junction bases left unmatched: 5. The CDR3 loop spans 14 amino acids. CDR3 region: CASSPLQGAVGYTF. The CDR3 DNA reads TGTGCCAGCTCACCACTGCAGGGGGCGGTTGGCTACACCTTC.

V is TRBV29-1 and J is TRBJ2-3; no definite D call. With 4 bases removed from V and 0 bases from J, the gap between germline ends came to 2 bases. Germline V gene lookup returns CDR1 SQVTM and CDR2 ANQGSEA. The CDR3 sequence is 11 residues long. CDR3 protein: CSVASTDTQYF. The DNA for the CDR3 is TGCAGCGTTGCTAGCACAGATACGCAGTATTTT.

The chain carries TRBV6-5 and TRBJ2-7; 7 bases map to TRBD2. CDR3 length equals 15 residues. Germline V CDR1 and CDR2: MNHEY, SVGAGI. With V trimmed by 6 bases and J by 1 base, 9 bases remained unmatched. CDR3 protein: CASRQREGPSYEQYF. Here the CDR3 DNA reads TGTGCCAGCAGACAAAGGGAGGGGCCTTCCTACGAGCAGTACTTC.